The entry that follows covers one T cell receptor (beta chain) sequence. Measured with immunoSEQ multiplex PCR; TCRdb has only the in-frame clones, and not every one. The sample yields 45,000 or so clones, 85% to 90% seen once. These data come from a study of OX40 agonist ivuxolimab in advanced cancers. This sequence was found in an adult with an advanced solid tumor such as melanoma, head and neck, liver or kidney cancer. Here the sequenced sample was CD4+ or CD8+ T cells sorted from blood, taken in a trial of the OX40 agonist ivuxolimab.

CDR3 sequence (DNA): TGCGCCAGCAGAGGCGAGCAGTACTTC. It codes for CASRGEQYF. V usage is TRBV23-1 and J usage is TRBJ2-7; D ambiguous. TRBV23-1 is filed as an ORF, its function uncertain. This CDR3 contains 9 residues. V lost 6 bases and J lost 6, with 3 bases in between.